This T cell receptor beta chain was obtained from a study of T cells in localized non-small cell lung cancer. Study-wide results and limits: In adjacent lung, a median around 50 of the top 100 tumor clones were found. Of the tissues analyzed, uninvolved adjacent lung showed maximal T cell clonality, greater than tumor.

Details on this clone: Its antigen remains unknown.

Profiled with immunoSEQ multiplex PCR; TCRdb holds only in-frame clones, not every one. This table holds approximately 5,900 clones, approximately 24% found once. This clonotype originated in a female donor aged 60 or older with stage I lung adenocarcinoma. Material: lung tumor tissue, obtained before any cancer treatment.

CDR3 DNA: TGTGCCAGCAGCCCCCGGACATACTCCTACGAGCAGTACTTC. It is translated as CASSPRTYSYEQYF. The genes are TRBV14 and TRBJ2-7; a possible D gene is TRBD1 (5 bases). This CDR3 contains 14 residues. Trimming removed 4 bases at V and 0 bases at J, with 10 bases between. Germline CDR1 and CDR2: SGHDN and FVKESK.